One and the same sample provided the 7 T cell receptor beta chains below, sequenced in a study of cytomegalovirus exposure and HLA in healthy donors. Researchers ran the PCR with 60 Vbeta and 13 Jbeta primers. Clones were sequenced by immunoSEQ multiplex PCR, and TCRdb holds only the in-frame ones, with some missing. The repertoire holds fewer than 250,000 clones, with about 88% as singletons. The source material was PBMCs. The receptors here all came from a woman aged 18-30 years in good health and CMV-seronegative.

This rearrangement joins TRBV5-1 to TRBJ2-7; D gene ambiguous. CDR3 length: 11 amino acids. In germline, CDR1 is SGHRS, CDR2 YFSETQ. V was shortened by 4 bases and J by 5 bases, with 7 bases between the two germline ends. The CDR3 bases are TGCGCCAGCAGCACCCGGGACGAGCAGTACTTC. It translates to CASSTRDEQYF.

This clone appeared a single time. This chain links TRBV7-3 with TRBJ2-1, with TRBD2 matching 10 bases. After removal of 1 base from V and 3 bases from J, the junction contained 6 bases not matched to a gene. CDR3 length: 17 residues. CDR1 and CDR2 (germline): SGHTA, FQGTGA. As DNA, the CDR3 is TGTGCCAGCAGCTTAAAAGGACTAGCGGCTGACTACAATGAGCAGTTCTTC. Amino acids: CASSLKGLAADYNEQFF.

V gene TRBV7-3 combines with J gene TRBJ1-1; D is unclear. The V gene lost 5 bases and the J gene lost 5 bases, with 12 bases spanning the gap. Looked up from germline, CDR1 is SGHTA and CDR2 is FQGTGA. The CDR3 totals 13 residues. Written as DNA, the CDR3 is TGTGCCAGCAGCGCCAACGAGGATACTGAAGCTTTCTTT. It translates to CASSANEDTEAFF.

This clone was seen just once. The genes are TRBV28 and TRBJ1-2; D is unclear. Trimming removed 4 bases from V and 4 bases from J, with 10 bases in between. The CDR3 consists of 13 residues. The germline V gene encodes CDR1 MDHEN and CDR2 SYDVKM. The CDR3, as DNA: TGTGCCAGCAGTTCTACAGCACCCTATGGCTACACCTTC. Its translation: CASSSTAPYGYTF.

This clone was observed a few times. The genes are TRBV2 and TRBJ2-7; D uncertain. The CDR3 length is 12 residues. Per germline, CDR1 SNHLY and CDR2 FYNNEI. V lost 8 bases to trimming and J lost 3 bases, with 11 bases between them. The CDR3 spells CASGGPNYEQYF. The DNA of the CDR3 is TGTGCCAGCGGTGGCCCTAACTACGAGCAGTACTTC.

The chain has TRBV7-9 and TRBJ2-7, with D perhaps TRBD1 (5 bases). Germline CDR1 and CDR2: SEHNR and FQNEAQ (reference sequence). Trimming cost V 5 bases and J 5 bases, with 19 bases left between them. The CDR3 contains 15 residues. CDR3 in amino acids: CASSKGAGSWNEQYF. CDR3 sequence (DNA): TGTGCCAGCAGCAAAGGGGCTGGTTCTTGGAACGAGCAGTACTTC.

The V call is TRBV28, the J call TRBJ1-1, with D unclear. The germline V and J ends were trimmed by 2 bases and 6 bases, with 10 bases remaining between them. CDR1 is MDHEN, CDR2 SYDVKM, per germline. This CDR3 comprises 13 residues. The CDR3 spells CASSLTALSEAFF. The DNA for the CDR3 is TGTGCCAGCAGTTTAACTGCCCTTTCTGAAGCTTTCTTT.